One sample yielded the 31 T cell receptor beta chains listed below, sequenced in a study of blood T cell repertoires in COVID-19. The assay was immunoSEQ multiplex PCR, and TCRdb's table has in-frame clones only and misses some. The table includes about 270,000 clones, around 81% detected once. Source material: peripheral blood. All receptors derive from a woman aged 60-75 years with active or convalescent COVID-19.

This chain joins TRBV7-2 and TRBJ1-5; the D is unclear. The germline gives CDR1 SGHTA, CDR2 FQGNSA. This CDR3 is built from 15 residues. The V end was cut by 3 bases, the J end by 2 bases, with 11 bases between. The CDR3, as DNA: TGTGCCAGCAGCTTCGTTGGAGGAGGCAATCAGCCCCAGCATTTT. Protein: CASSFVGGGNQPQHF. Complete variable domain (other parts from reference TRBV7-2 and TRBJ1-5): GAGVSQSPSNKVTEKGKDVELRCDPISGHTALYWYRQSLGQGLEFLIYFQGNSAPDKSGLPSDRFSAERTGGSVSTLTIQRTQQEDSAVYLCASSFVGGGNQPQHFGDGTRLSIL.

The CDR3 DNA reads TGTGCCAGCAGTTCACTTGACATCGCCCGCCTCATCTCTGGAAACACCATATATTTT. Translating gives CASSSLDIARLISGNTIYF. The chain carries TRBV6-2 or TRBV6-3 and TRBJ1-3; D uncertain. The V and J ends lost 4 bases and 0 bases respectively, with 22 bases between them. The CDR3 is 19 amino acids. From germline, CDR1 is MNHEY and CDR2 SVGEGT.

The rearrangement joins TRBV5-1 to TRBJ2-5; 10 bases are a match to TRBD1. Germline V gene data show CDR1 as SGHRS and CDR2 as YFSETQ. With 5 bases clipped from V and 2 bases from J, the junction kept 9 bases outside the gene matches. This CDR3 spans 16 amino acids. This chain's CDR3 is CASSFLTGGGQETQYF. CDR3 in DNA: TGCGCCAGCAGTTTCCTGACAGGGGGCGGTCAAGAGACCCAGTACTTC.

The chain employs TRBV5-5 and TRBJ2-3; TRBD2 agrees at 13 bases. V lost 3 bases and J lost 1; bases outside the gene matches: 5. Germline values: CDR1 SGHKS, CDR2 YYEKEE (reference sequence). This CDR3 contains 17 residues. The CDR3 DNA follows: TGTGCCAGCAGCTCCCCTGGACTAGCGGGGGGCACAGATACGCAGTATTTT. Protein sequence: CASSSPGLAGGTDTQYF.

The chain is built from TRBV5-4 and TRBJ2-7; the D gene is possibly TRBD1 (8 bases). V was clipped by 4 bases and J by 5 bases, with 19 bases between them. CDR3 size: 15 residues. Germline lookup yields CDR1 SGHNT and CDR2 YYREEE (reference sequence). DNA for the CDR3: TGTGCCAGCAGCATTTTAAACAGGGGGGGAGACGAGCAGTACTTC. It specifies CASSILNRGGDEQYF.

The chain combines TRBV9 with TRBJ1-3; no reliable D call. V lost 6 bases and J lost 0, with 16 bases in between. The CDR3 length is 16 residues. Per germline, CDR1 SGDLS and CDR2 YYNGEE. CDR3 DNA sequence: TGTGCCAGCACATCGGGAGGGCTAAGCTCTGGAAACACCATATATTTT. Translation gives CASTSGGLSSGNTIYF.

Only one count was recorded for this clone. The chain has TRBV7-6 and TRBJ1-1; a possible D gene is TRBD1 (6 bases). The CDR3 is made up of 13 amino acids. Germline CDR1 SGHVS, CDR2 FNYEAQ. The V and J ends lost 10 bases and 2 bases respectively, with 14 bases between them. CDR3 in amino acids: CATAAGVNTEAFF. The DNA for the CDR3 is TGTGCCACCGCGGCAGGGGTCAACACTGAAGCTTTCTTT.

The table lists this clone with a count of one. V is TRBV4-2 and J is TRBJ2-3; weak D call: TRBD1 (6 bases). Trimming removed 4 bases at V and 1 base at J, with 15 bases between. CDR1 and CDR2 (germline): LGHNA, YNFKEQ. The CDR3 is 16 residues long. The CDR3 coding sequence is TGTGCCAGCAGCCCGGCACAGGCAGGGGGCACAGATACGCAGTATTTT. The encoded protein is CASSPAQAGGTDTQYF.

The chain couples TRBV7-8 to TRBJ2-1; 7 bases match TRBD2. Germline CDR1 is SGHVS and CDR2 is FQNEAQ. The CDR3 runs 16 residues. After removal of 3 bases from V and 5 bases from J, the junction contained 10 bases not matched to a gene. CDR3 sequence reads: CASSLKRVSGDNEQFF. CDR3 coding DNA: TGTGCCAGCAGCTTGAAGCGGGTGAGCGGGGACAATGAGCAGTTCTTC.

This clone is a singleton in its sample. The V and J genes are TRBV18 and TRBJ2-3, with 11 bases identical to TRBD2. CDR3 length: 17 residues. The V segment lost 3 bases and the J segment 6 bases; nucleotides outside the gene matches: 11. Germline V gene lookup returns CDR1 KGHSH and CDR2 LQKENI. CDR3 nucleotide sequence: TGTGCCAGCTCACCTGAGAAAACTAGCGGGGGAGGGGATACGCAGTATTTT. This translates into CASSPEKTSGGGDTQYF.

The chain carries TRBV4-1 and TRBJ1-4; 9 bases line up with TRBD1. Unmatched junction bases numbered 3, after V lost 4 bases and J lost 0 bases. The CDR3 sequence is 16 residues long. The germline CDR1 and CDR2 sequences are MGHRA and YSYEKL. CDR3 protein: CASSRRQGATNEKLFF. The DNA of the CDR3 is TGCGCCAGCAGCCGCCGACAGGGGGCAACTAATGAAAAACTGTTTTTT.

V and J are TRBV5-1 and TRBJ1-1; possible D gene TRBD1, 6 bases. Trimming removed 0 bases at V and 2 bases at J, with 8 bases between. Germline CDR1 reads SGHRS; CDR2 reads YFSETQ. The CDR3 spans 14 residues. CDR3 DNA sequence: TGCGCCAGCAGCTTGGCAGGGGCTAACACTGAAGCTTTCTTT. It translates to CASSLAGANTEAFF.

As to this clone: Within the sample, other DNA sequences also encode this same CDR3. The V and J genes are TRBV5-4 and TRBJ1-2; weak D call: TRBD1 (6 bases). The germline V gene encodes CDR1 SGHNT and CDR2 YYREEE (reference sequence). This CDR3 region has 13 residues. The V and J ends lost 2 bases and 2 bases respectively, with 7 bases between them. In DNA form, the CDR3 reads TGTGCCAGCAGCTTCACAGGGAACTATGGCTACACCTTC. This translates into CASSFTGNYGYTF.

This chain uses TRBV7-2 with TRBJ2-5; 7 positions match TRBD2. The CDR3 is 14 amino acids. Losses at the gene ends were 6 bases for V and 3 bases for J; bases not matched to a gene: 7. CDR1 is SGHTA and CDR2 is FQGNSA in the germline V gene. CDR3 in amino acids: CASRLEAGEETQYF. Here the CDR3 DNA reads TGTGCCAGCAGGCTTGAGGCGGGGGAAGAGACCCAGTACTTC.

The CDR3 sequence is CASSLGLAGGRDIQYF. DNA for the CDR3: TGTGCCAGCAGCTTAGGACTAGCGGGGGGGAGGGACATTCAGTACTTC. The chain recombines TRBV7-2 with TRBJ2-4, with TRBD2 identical over 14 bases. V was clipped by 1 base and J by 8 bases; unmatched bases: 4. Per the germline V gene, CDR1 is SGHTA and CDR2 is FQGNSA. The CDR3 loop spans 16 amino acids.

The chain uses TRBV6-2 or TRBV6-3 and TRBJ2-1, with 9 bases aligning to TRBD2. The trim removed 5 bases at V and 4 bases at J, leaving 6 bases unmatched. The length of the CDR3 is 15 residues. The germline V gene has CDR1 MNHEY and CDR2 SVGEGT. CDR3 nucleotides: TGTGCCAGCAGTCCGTCGGGACTAGCTTACAATGAGCAGTTCTTC. This sequence encodes CASSPSGLAYNEQFF.

The J gene is TRBJ2-3, the V gene TRBV6-2 or TRBV6-3; 9 nucleotides line up with TRBD2. The junction had 18 bases not matched to a gene; V was cut back by 2 bases and J by 3 bases. CDR1 and CDR2 from the germline V gene are MNHEY and SVGEGT. The CDR3 sequence is 20 residues long. The CDR3 DNA follows: TGTGCCAGCAGTTACGCGTCAGGGTTCGGGCTAGCGGGGAGGACAGATACGCAGTATTTT. Amino acids: CASSYASGFGLAGRTDTQYF.

The rearrangement links TRBV5-1 to TRBJ2-2; possibly TRBD1 for D (6 bases). The V end was cut by 4 bases, the J end by 5 bases, with 15 bases between. CDR3 size: 15 residues. The germline CDR1 and CDR2 sequences are SGHRS and YFSETQ. The CDR3, as DNA: TGCGCCAGCAGCCTGCGACAGGATGGTACCGGGGAGCTGTTTTTT. Residues: CASSLRQDGTGELFF.

A single count supports this clone. The J gene is TRBJ2-5, the V gene TRBV3-1 (or the pseudogene TRBV3-2), with a weak D call TRBD2 (7 bases). The CDR3 totals 18 residues. The germline CDR1 and CDR2 sequences are LGHDT and YNNKEL (reference sequence). Trimming took off 5 bases at V and 4 bases at J, with 26 bases between the two ends. The CDR3 sequence: CASSGLGSTGAGAETQYF. The DNA of the CDR3 is TGTGCCAGCAGCGGCCTTGGTTCTACCGGGGCGGGGGCAGAGACCCAGTACTTC.

The chain is built from TRBV12-3 or TRBV12-4 and TRBJ2-7; D possibly corresponds to TRBD1 (5 bases). Trimming pared 5 bases from V and 6 bases from J, leaving 14 bases between. The CDR3 spans 13 residues. The CDR3 DNA reads TGTGCCAGCAGTCTCATCAGGGATCGCGAGCAGTACTTC. Translated, it gives CASSLIRDREQYF.

CDR3 DNA sequence: TGCGCCAGCAGACTTGCAACTAATGAAAAACTGTTTTTT. Translating it yields CASRLATNEKLFF. The rearrangement uses TRBV5-1 and TRBJ1-4; D remains unclear. This CDR3 comprises 13 residues. CDR1 and CDR2 from the germline V gene are SGHRS and YFSETQ. Trimming took off 5 bases at V and 0 bases at J, with 5 bases between the two ends. The full variable domain, its missing parts supplied by reference TRBV5-1 and TRBJ1-4, is KAGVTQTPRYLIKTRGQQVTLSCSPISGHRSVSWYQQTPGQGLQFLFEYFSETQRNKGNFPGRFSGRQFSNSRSEMNVSTLELGDSALYLCASRLATNEKLFFGSGTQLSVL.

This clone was picked up many times. This chain links TRBV4-1 with TRBJ2-1; tentatively, D is TRBD1 (5 bases). The V gene's germline CDR1 is MGHRA and CDR2 YSYEKL. With 0 bases removed from V and 8 bases from J, the gap between germline ends came to 11 bases. The CDR3 covers 14 residues. CDR3 in DNA: TGCGCCAGCAGCCAAGAACAGGCTTTAGATGAGCAGTTCTTC. The encoded protein is CASSQEQALDEQFF.

Points on this clone: Compared with germline, one end of the junction differs, possibly owing to a read error. This rearrangement joins TRBV7-9 to TRBJ1-3; no clear D gene. This CDR3 has 16 amino acids. The germline CDR1 and CDR2 sequences are SEHNR and FQNEAQ (reference sequence). The CDR3 nucleotides read TGTGCCAGCAGCCTAGCGAATCGCGTCTCTGGAAACACCATATATTTT. Translated, it gives CASSLANRVSGNTIYF.

The CDR3, as DNA: TGTGCCAGCAGCTCCGGGACTCTAACTGGAAACACCATATATTTT. It yields the protein CASSSGTLTGNTIYF. The rearrangement links TRBV5-6 to TRBJ1-3; weak D call: TRBD1 (5 bases). The CDR3 is 15 residues long. Per the germline V gene, CDR1 is SGHDT and CDR2 is YYEEEE. Trimming removed 3 bases at V and 2 bases at J, with 12 bases between.

The sample holds one count of this clone. This chain connects TRBV10-3 to TRBJ2-5, with 8 bases lining up with TRBD2. The CDR3 has 14 residues. From germline, CDR1 is ENHRY and CDR2 SYGVKD. V was clipped by 7 bases and J by 0 bases; unmatched bases: 4. The CDR3: CAINSGEYQETQYF. DNA for the CDR3: TGTGCCATCAATAGCGGGGAATACCAAGAGACCCAGTACTTC.

The J gene is TRBJ1-6, the V gene TRBV19, with D perhaps matching TRBD1 (5 bases). Germline CDR1 LNHDA, CDR2 SQIVND (reference sequence). The CDR3 loop spans 15 amino acids. The V gene lost 6 bases and the J gene lost 6 bases, with 15 bases spanning the gap. The CDR3 protein is CASSGHAPVNSPLHF. DNA for the CDR3: TGTGCCAGTAGCGGACACGCTCCGGTTAATTCACCCCTCCACTTT.

With respect to this clone: This CDR3 is missing its conserved last phenylalanine or tryptophan, likely due to a read error. The DNA is left out, because the CDR3 cannot be placed on it with certainty; the CDR3 is given as TCRdb lists it. CDR3 loop: CASSEAPRGTAAA. V is TRBV6-1 and J is TRBJ2-7; TRBD1 was called by the table and not checked on the DNA. CDR1 is MNHNS, CDR2 SASEGT, per germline. Both ends counted, the CDR3 spans 13 residues.

This sequence joins TRBV9 and TRBJ2-7, with D perhaps matching TRBD1 (6 bases). The CDR3 consists of 16 residues. Germline CDR1 and CDR2: SGDLS and YYNGEE. V lost 4 bases to trimming and J lost 5 bases, with 22 bases between them. This CDR3 is CASSPRGGLRIHEQYF. The CDR3 DNA is TGTGCCAGCAGCCCCCGTGGGGGCCTACGGATACACGAGCAGTACTTC.

The J gene is TRBJ2-2, the V gene TRBV10-1, with 12 bases aligning to TRBD1. Germline V gives CDR1 WNHNN, CDR2 SYGVQD (reference sequence). There are 16 residues in the CDR3. The trim removed 5 bases at V and 5 bases at J, leaving 6 bases unmatched. The chain's CDR3 is CASSSGQGAGTGELFF. Written as DNA, the CDR3 is TGCGCCAGCAGTTCGGGACAGGGGGCTGGGACCGGGGAGCTGTTTTTT.

Ten or more counts support this clone. The chain links TRBV6-2 or TRBV6-3 to TRBJ2-1; D is possibly TRBD2 (6 bases). V lost 0 bases to trimming and J lost 15 bases, with 12 bases between them. The CDR3 contains 12 residues. CDR1 is MNHEY and CDR2 is SVGEGT in the germline V gene. CDR3 sequence (DNA): TGTGCCAGCAGTTACTCCGGGGGTAGCGGGTTCTTC. Translated, it gives CASSYSGGSGFF.

This chain's CDR3 is CASSQEGLATNTGELFF. For the CDR3, the DNA is TGCGCCAGCAGCCAAGAAGGCCTAGCGACGAACACCGGGGAGCTGTTTTTT. The chain has TRBV4-1 and TRBJ2-2; TRBD2 might be the D (6 bases). Trimming removed 0 bases at V and 0 bases at J, with 11 bases between. The CDR3 is 17 residues long. Per the germline V gene, CDR1 is MGHRA and CDR2 is YSYEKL.